This TCR beta chain was identified in a study of T cells after yellow fever vaccination. General study points: Weaker, the secondary response had a peak occurring faster, on day 5 versus 15. Subsequent to the booster, the majority of primary-vaccination clones reappeared (around 95% CD4, 85% to 90% CD8).

This clonotype was counted a few times. Antigen unknown. The CDR3 extends over 16 amino acids. Germline lookup yields CDR1 DFQATT and CDR2 SNEGSKA (reference sequence). Trimming stripped 4 bases from V and 0 bases from J, with 16 bases between. Template switching by 5'RACE produced TCR cDNA, adding a universal primer site and UMIs. TCRdb called the 5' RACE reads again in MiXCR, with one record for every CDR3 protein. The table includes more than 90,000 distinct CDR3 sequences, 7% to 8.5% detected once. The rearrangement links TRBV20-1 to TRBJ2-1; D uncertain. This sequence originates from a man aged 30 to 39 who received the YFV17D yellow fever vaccine. The source was CD8+ T cells sorted from PBMCs, collected 45 days after the yellow fever booster vaccination. In nucleotides, the CDR3 is TGCAGTGCTACCCCCTCCGGAGTTAGCTCCTACAATGAGCAGTTCTTC. Translation gives CSATPSGVSSYNEQFF.